This record covers a single T cell receptor (beta chain). The same CDR3 arises from other DNA sequences in this sample as well. This sample is drawn from a study of shared clonotypes between healthy human individuals. This table comes from immunoSEQ multiplex PCR, and its TCRdb copy is limited to in-frame clones, with some not included. The sample contains about 1.5 million clones, roughly 95% of which appear only once. Germline V gene lookup returns CDR1 MDHEN and CDR2 SYDVKM. The CDR3 covers 11 residues. The ends were cut back, 3 bases at V and 3 bases at J, with 2 bases in the middle. The V gene is TRBV28, the J gene TRBJ2-5; D gene unclear. What was sequenced was naive CD4+ T cells sorted from blood. Subset meaning: CD45RA+ positively selected. The TCR originated in a man younger than 40 in good health. The DNA of the CDR3 is TGTGCCAGCAGTTTGAAAGAGACCCAGTACTTC. Translation gives CASSLKETQYF. The variable domain in full, with the rest retrieved from reference TRBV28 and TRBJ2-5, is DVKVTQSSRYLVKRTGEKVFLECVQDMDHENMFWYRQDPGLGLRLIYFSYDVKMKEKGDIPEGYSVSREKKERFSLILESASTNQTSMYLCASSLKETQYFGPGTRLLVL.